The entry that follows covers one TCR beta chain sequence. With V trimmed by 6 bases and J by 2 bases, 8 bases remained unmatched. The CDR3 loop spans 14 amino acids. Germline V lookup: CDR1 SQVTM, CDR2 ANQGSEA. This sample stems from a study of blood T cell repertoires in COVID-19. Study background: Sites across the United States, Italy and Spain contributed samples from acute and convalescent COVID-19. Sources were T cells, B-cell-depleted T cells, or PBMCs; the material itself was cDNA or gDNA.

Profiling relied on immunoSEQ multiplex PCR, and the TCRdb table lists in-frame clones only, not all of them. This sample yields fewer than 350,000 clones, of which approximately 86% are seen a single time; around 2.1% belongs to the top ten. This receptor was obtained from a young woman who had recovered from COVID-19. Sequencing used peripheral blood. The V gene is TRBV29-1, the J gene TRBJ2-7, with 9 bases identical to TRBD1. CDR3: CSVGQGGGTYEQYF. The CDR3 DNA sequence: TGCAGCGTGGGACAGGGTGGAGGGACCTACGAGCAGTACTTC.